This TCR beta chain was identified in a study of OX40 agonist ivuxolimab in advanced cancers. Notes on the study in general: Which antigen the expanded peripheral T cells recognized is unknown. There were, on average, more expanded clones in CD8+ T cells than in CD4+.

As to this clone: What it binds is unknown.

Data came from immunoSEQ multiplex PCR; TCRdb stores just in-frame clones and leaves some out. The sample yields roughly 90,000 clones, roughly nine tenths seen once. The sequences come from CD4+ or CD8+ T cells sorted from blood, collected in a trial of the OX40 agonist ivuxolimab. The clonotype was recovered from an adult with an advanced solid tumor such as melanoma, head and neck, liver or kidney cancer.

CDR3 DNA sequence: TGTGCCAGCAGCTGGGGACTAGCGGGCACAGATACGCAGTATTTT. As protein: CASSWGLAGTDTQYF. The chain employs TRBV7-9 and TRBJ2-3, with 11 bases identical to TRBD2. The CDR3 length is 15 residues. Germline trimming cut 4 bases from V and 1 base from J; bases unmatched to any gene: 1. Germline V lookup: CDR1 SEHNR, CDR2 FQNEAQ (reference sequence).